This T cell receptor (beta chain) is drawn from a study of read filtering for tumor transcriptome and immune sequencing (TCRdb year 2020). The study in broad terms: Of the patients in the cohort, some 18 were male and some 15 were female, and their mean age was around 64 years, with a range of about 45 to 85. Under revised international staging, about 8 patients fell into R-ISS I, some 15 into R-ISS II and over five into R-ISS III. After DNase treatment, whole-transcriptome libraries were prepared with the TruSeq RNA Access Library Prep Kit. Per sample, about 4.05 to 10.27 million TCR-region mapped reads were obtained with IR-seq, compared with only roughly 80 to 1,300 with RNA-seq. Using the same bone marrow samples, the study compared TCR repertoires obtained by targeted immune repertoire sequencing with those obtained by bulk whole-transcriptome sequencing. One of the main goals was to work out a read-filtering strategy for immune repertoire data, in particular whether clonotypes backed by only a single read should be removed. The research as a whole found: Single-read clonotypes made up 80% to 85% of clonotypes but roughly 3.2% of total reads in IR-seq, and about three quarters of clonotypes and 40% to 45% of reads in RNA-seq. The sorted CD138-negative fraction was composed of a mixed bone marrow immune population rather than of purified T cells. When single-read clonotypes were removed, the proportions of shared clonotypes in IR-seq and RNA-seq correlated more strongly. Compared with RNA-seq, IR-seq captured clonotypes at much higher depth and more reliably, and a smaller IR-seq throughput was enough to identify most shared clonotypes.

Each patient had bone marrow sampled at the time of active disease. Isolation of bone marrow mononuclear cells was performed by Ficoll-Hypaque density gradient centrifugation. To remove myeloma plasma cells, the cells were labeled with CD138 magnetic microbeads on a MACS separator, and CD138-negative cells were then collected by negative selection. Flow cytometry on an Attune NxT with CD138 antibodies was used to check the purity of the isolated cells. TRIzol reagent was used to extract total RNA, which was then quantified with a NanoDrop spectrophotometer. For each patient, the CD138-negative bone marrow sample underwent paired RNA-seq and IR-seq. The germline V gene provides CDR1 MNHEY and CDR2 SVGAGI. The CDR3 has 16 amino acids, counting the end cysteine and phenylalanine. Only the CDR3 portion is preserved as DNA: 48 bases, with reading frame beginning at the first base. V is pared back by 2 bases and J by 4 bases, with 16 bases lying between the germline termini.

This clonotype has at least ten counts. No antigen is known for it. Base qualities are not recorded, but no much larger clone differs from it by a single base. Starting from roughly 0.4 ug RNA, TCR libraries were constructed with the Immunoverse kit using molecular barcoded adaptors that cover the alpha/delta and beta/gamma chains. TCR library preparation used the same RNA that was used for transcriptome sequencing. TCR libraries were sequenced on an Illumina HiSeq 4000 with 2 x 150 cycles. Processing in the source paper ran as follows. TCR reads were aligned to human V, D, J and C references and assembled into CDR3 clonotypes with MiXCR, including quality filtering and error correction. Clonotype counts and gene usage diversity were analyzed with the tcR package in R. For inspection of raw mapping reads, RNA-seq reads were mapped by STAR aligner version 2.5.3a onto GRCh37 of the human genome. IR-seq fastq files were randomly downsampled with Seqtk 1.3 to test the effect of sequencing depth on detected clonotypes. The raw public reads went through TCRdb reprocessing: fastp at Q25, MiXCR clone calling, in-frame beta chains kept. A single entry per CDR3 protein holds the most common genes and DNA from its merged rows. What appears here as the V and J calls and clone size reflects TCRdb's work, not the paper's. The sample table contains about 46,000 distinct CDR3 sequences; only one count was recorded for 12% of them. More than 12% of the sample goes to the ten largest clones.

The rearranged chain carries TRBV6-5 and TRBJ2-3; TRBD2 might be the D gene, on 6 matching bases. The specimen sequenced was a population of CD138-negative cells sorted from bone marrow. In the paper's terms, the cell subset or site label means: bone marrow mononuclear cells depleted of CD138+ plasma/myeloma cells by negative magnetic selection. The origin of this receptor is a donor at least 40 years old with multiple myeloma. The CDR3 has the sequence CASSYGDTGVSDTQYF. The nucleotide sequence reads TGTGCCAGCAGTTACGGTGATACGGGAGTTTCAGATACGCAGTATTTT.